A single sample gave rise to the 9 T cell receptor beta chains below, sequenced in a study of T cells in localized non-small cell lung cancer. TCRdb's table, derived via immunoSEQ multiplex PCR, lists solely in-frame clones and lacks some. The sample shows 7,500 to 10,000 clones, less than 95% of them seen only once. The specimen comprised peripheral blood, sampled before any cancer treatment. These receptor sequences come from an older male donor with stage III squamous cell lung carcinoma.

The chain employs TRBV28 and TRBJ1-1; no reliable D call. The length of the CDR3 is 12 residues. V was pared by 6 bases and J by 0 bases, with 5 bases between. Per the germline V gene, CDR1 is MDHEN and CDR2 is SYDVKM. Here the CDR3 DNA reads TGTGCCAGCAGGTCTATGAACACTGAAGCTTTCTTT. Its protein product is CASRSMNTEAFF.

This rearrangement joins TRBV19 to TRBJ2-7; 11 bases fit TRBD2. V lost 7 bases and J lost 1; bases outside the gene matches: 9. The CDR3 runs 16 residues. The germline CDR1 and CDR2 sequences are LNHDA and SQIVND (reference sequence). The CDR3 region has the DNA TGTGCCAGTACCCCCCACACTAGCGGGGGATCCTACGAGCAGTACTTC. It translates to CASTPHTSGGSYEQYF.

This chain connects TRBV6-1 to TRBJ1-5, with 7 bases aligning to TRBD1. Germline-derived CDR1 and CDR2 are MNHNS and SASEGT. CDR3 length: 14 amino acids. The junction had 9 bases not matched to a gene; V was cut back by 9 bases and J by 4 bases. CDR3 sequence: CASYHRGGNQPQHF. The CDR3 DNA sequence: TGTGCCAGTTACCACAGGGGAGGTAATCAGCCCCAGCATTTT.

The chain employs TRBV18 and TRBJ1-1; 7 bases are shared with TRBD1. V gave up 3 bases and J gave up 3 bases; unmatched junction bases: 13. CDR3 length equals 17 residues. The germline V gene has CDR1 KGHSH and CDR2 LQKENI. CDR3: CASSPQAGGAGDTEAFF. The CDR3, as DNA: TGTGCCAGCTCACCGCAGGCAGGGGGTGCAGGGGACACTGAAGCTTTCTTT.

V is TRBV6-7 and J is TRBJ2-7, with 7 positions matching TRBD1. TRBV6-7 is an ORF, and what it does is uncertain. The CDR3 has 19 amino acids. With 5 bases clipped from V and 3 bases from J, the junction kept 22 bases outside the gene matches. This CDR3 is CASSNDRDSQTALYYEQYF. DNA for the CDR3: TGTGCCAGCAGTAATGACCGGGACAGTCAAACCGCCCTGTACTACGAGCAGTACTTC.

This clone appeared a single time. The chain joins TRBV5-1 to TRBJ2-3; the D gene is possibly TRBD2 (5 bases). V was cut by 3 bases and J by 1 base, with 12 bases left in between. This CDR3 region has 15 residues. The germline CDR1 and CDR2 sequences are SGHRS and YFSETQ. CDR3 sequence: CASSSGSTRTDTQYF. CDR3 DNA: TGCGCCAGCAGCTCGGGGTCGACCCGCACAGATACGCAGTATTTT. The complete variable domain, with remaining parts taken from reference TRBV5-1 and TRBJ2-3, reads KAGVTQTPRYLIKTRGQQVTLSCSPISGHRSVSWYQQTPGQGLQFLFEYFSETQRNKGNFPGRFSGRQFSNSRSEMNVSTLELGDSALYLCASSSGSTRTDTQYFGPGTRLTVL.

The chain couples TRBV27 to TRBJ1-2; the match to TRBD1 covers 7 bases. Trimming removed 6 bases from V and 0 bases from J; junction bases left unmatched: 4. The CDR3 runs to 14 residues. Per germline, CDR1 MNHEY and CDR2 SMNVEV (reference sequence). The CDR3 region is CASRAGGANYGYTF. The CDR3 nucleotides are TGTGCCAGCAGGGCAGGGGGGGCTAACTATGGCTACACCTTC.

The sample holds one count of this clone. The gene calls are TRBV28 and TRBJ1-2, with a tentative D call TRBD1 (5 bases). Germline values: CDR1 MDHEN, CDR2 SYDVKM. The CDR3 loop spans 17 amino acids. V lost 5 bases, J lost 8 bases, and 27 bases lay in between. DNA of the CDR3: TGTGCCAGCAGTCAAAGGGGACGGACCAATCTACCGGGAGGCTACACCTTC. Amino acids: CASSQRGRTNLPGGYTF.

The V call is TRBV6-6, the J call TRBJ1-6; TRBD1 might be the D (6 bases). The CDR3 length is 13 residues. Germline V gene lookup returns CDR1 MNHNY and CDR2 SVGAGI (reference sequence). The germline V and J ends were trimmed by 0 bases and 13 bases, with 10 bases remaining between them. CDR3 nucleotide sequence: TGTGCCAGCAGTTACTCCGGGCAGGGGCCCCTCCACTTT. Translating it yields CASSYSGQGPLHF.